This T cell receptor (beta chain) stems from a study of CD8+CD57+ T cells in acquired aplastic anemia. Study as a whole: The mean DNA yield obtained from sorted CD4+ and CD8+ cells came to approximately 3 ug.

General study findings and limits: Patient and control CD8+ Simpson's diversity was not significantly different. Overlapping CD8+ CDR3 repertoires of patients and controls contained some 30 shared sequences.

V was pared by 2 bases and J by 2 bases, with 13 bases between. Germline V lookup: CDR1 SEHNR, CDR2 FQNEAQ (reference sequence). The CDR3 runs to 15 residues. This clonotype turned up a few times. Its antigen is undetermined. CDR3 and TCR beta VDJ profiling relied on genomic DNA as the template. MiXCR, run by TCRdb on the reads, gives a single entry per CDR3 protein. The sample comprises 75,000 to 80,000 distinct CDR3 sequences, roughly 70% of which are singletons, and more than 80% rests with the top ten. Only patients with CD8+CD57+ cell expansion on flow cytometry were chosen for sequencing. The TCR comes from a human donor with aplastic anemia. The sequencing input was sorted CD4+, CD8+, or CD8+CD57+ T cells (not recorded which) from PBMCs. The V call is TRBV7-9, the J call TRBJ2-7, with unresolved D. The CDR3 DNA is TGTGCCAGCAGCTTAAATGCGCCGAACCCCTACGAGCAGTACTTC. It codes for CASSLNAPNPYEQYF.